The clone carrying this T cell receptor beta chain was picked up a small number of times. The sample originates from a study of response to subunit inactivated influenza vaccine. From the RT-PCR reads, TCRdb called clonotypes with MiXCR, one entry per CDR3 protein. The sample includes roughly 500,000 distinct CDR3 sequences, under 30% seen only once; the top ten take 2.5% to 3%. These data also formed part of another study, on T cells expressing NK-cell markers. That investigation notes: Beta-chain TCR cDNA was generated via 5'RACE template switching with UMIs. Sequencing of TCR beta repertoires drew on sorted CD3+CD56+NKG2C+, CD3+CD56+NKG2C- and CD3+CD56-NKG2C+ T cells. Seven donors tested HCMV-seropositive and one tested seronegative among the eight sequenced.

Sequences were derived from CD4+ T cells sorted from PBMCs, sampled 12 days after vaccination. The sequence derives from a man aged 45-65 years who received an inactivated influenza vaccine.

The CDR3, as DNA: TGTGCCAGCAGTGAGGTTGACCGGGCTACTGAAGCTTTCTTT. This gives the protein CASSEVDRATEAFF. V gene TRBV25-1 combines with J gene TRBJ1-1, with D hard to call. Germline V gene lookup returns CDR1 MGHDK and CDR2 SYGVNS. V dropped 3 bases and J dropped 5 bases, with 13 bases sitting between them. CDR3 size: 14 residues.